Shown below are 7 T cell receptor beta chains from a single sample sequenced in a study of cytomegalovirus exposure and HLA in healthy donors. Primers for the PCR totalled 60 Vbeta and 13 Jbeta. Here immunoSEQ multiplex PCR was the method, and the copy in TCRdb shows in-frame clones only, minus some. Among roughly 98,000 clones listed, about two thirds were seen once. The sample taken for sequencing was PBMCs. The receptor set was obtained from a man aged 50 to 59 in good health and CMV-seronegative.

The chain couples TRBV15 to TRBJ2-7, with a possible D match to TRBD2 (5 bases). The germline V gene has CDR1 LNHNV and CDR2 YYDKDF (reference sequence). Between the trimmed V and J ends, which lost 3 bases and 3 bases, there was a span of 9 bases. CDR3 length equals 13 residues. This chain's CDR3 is CATSRDFGYEQYF. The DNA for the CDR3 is TGTGCCACCAGCAGGGACTTTGGCTACGAGCAGTACTTC. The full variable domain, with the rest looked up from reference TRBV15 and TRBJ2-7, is DAMVIQNPRYQVTQFGKPVTLSCSQTLNHNVMYWYQQKSSQAPKLLFHYYDKDFNNEADTPDNFQSRRPNTSFCFLDIRSPGLGDTAMYLCATSRDFGYEQYFGPGTRLTVT.

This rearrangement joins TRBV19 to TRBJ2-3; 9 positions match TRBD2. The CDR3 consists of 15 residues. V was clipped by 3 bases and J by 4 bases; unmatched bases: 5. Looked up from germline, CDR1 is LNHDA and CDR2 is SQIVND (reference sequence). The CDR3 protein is CASSIRRGGSDTQYF. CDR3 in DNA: TGTGCCAGTAGTATCCGGCGGGGGGGCTCAGATACGCAGTATTTT. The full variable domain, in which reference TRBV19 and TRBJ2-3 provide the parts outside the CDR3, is DGGITQSPKYLFRKEGQNVTLSCEQNLNHDAMYWYRQDPGQGLRLIYYSQIVNDFQKGDIAEGYSVSREKKESFPLTVTSAQKNPTAFYLCASSIRRGGSDTQYFGPGTRLTVL.

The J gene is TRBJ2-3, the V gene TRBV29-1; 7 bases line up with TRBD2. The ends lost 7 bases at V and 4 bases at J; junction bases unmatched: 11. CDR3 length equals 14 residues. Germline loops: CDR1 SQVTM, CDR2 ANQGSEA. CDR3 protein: CSGNGAGEADTQYF. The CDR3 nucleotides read TGCAGCGGCAACGGGGCGGGAGAGGCAGATACGCAGTATTTT.

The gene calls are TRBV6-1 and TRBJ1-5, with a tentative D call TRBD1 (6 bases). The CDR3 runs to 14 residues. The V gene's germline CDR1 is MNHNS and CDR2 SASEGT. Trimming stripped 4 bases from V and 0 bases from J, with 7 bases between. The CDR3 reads CASSGRGSNQPQHF. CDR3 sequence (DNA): TGTGCCAGCAGTGGCAGGGGTAGCAATCAGCCCCAGCATTTT.

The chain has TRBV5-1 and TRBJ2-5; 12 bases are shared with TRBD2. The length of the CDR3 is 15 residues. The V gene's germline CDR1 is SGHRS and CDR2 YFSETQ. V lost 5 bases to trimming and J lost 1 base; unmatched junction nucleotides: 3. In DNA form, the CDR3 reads TGCGCCAGCAGAGGACTAGCGGGACGCCAAGAGACCCAGTACTTC. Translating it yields CASRGLAGRQETQYF.

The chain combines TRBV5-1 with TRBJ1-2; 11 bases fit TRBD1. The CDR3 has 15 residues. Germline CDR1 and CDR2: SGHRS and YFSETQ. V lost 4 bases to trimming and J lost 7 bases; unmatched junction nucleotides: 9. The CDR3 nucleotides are TGCGCCAGCAGCGCCGGGACAGGGGGAGTTGGTGGCTACACCTTC. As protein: CASSAGTGGVGGYTF. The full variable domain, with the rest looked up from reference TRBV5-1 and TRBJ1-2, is KAGVTQTPRYLIKTRGQQVTLSCSPISGHRSVSWYQQTPGQGLQFLFEYFSETQRNKGNFPGRFSGRQFSNSRSEMNVSTLELGDSALYLCASSAGTGGVGGYTFGSGTRLTVV.

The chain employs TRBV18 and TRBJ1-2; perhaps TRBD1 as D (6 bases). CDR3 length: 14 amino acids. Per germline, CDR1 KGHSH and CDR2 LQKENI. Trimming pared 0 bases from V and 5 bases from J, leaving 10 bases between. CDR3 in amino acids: CASSPPSGTYGYTF. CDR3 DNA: TGTGCCAGCTCACCACCATCAGGGACATATGGCTACACCTTC. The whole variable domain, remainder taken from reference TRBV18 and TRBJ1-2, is NAGVMQNPRHLVRRRGQEARLRCSPMKGHSHVYWYRQLPEEGLKFMVYLQKENIIDESGMPKERFSAEFPKEGPSILRIQQVVRGDSAAYFCASSPPSGTYGYTFGSGTRLTVV.